Below, 15 T cell receptor beta chains from the same sample are listed, as sequenced in a study of cytomegalovirus exposure and HLA in healthy donors. Libraries were prepared by immunoSEQ multiplex PCR; TCRdb keeps only in-frame clonotypes and omits some of them. Here the sample spans tens of thousands of clones, 95% to 96% being singletons. Sample: PBMCs. These receptors all stem from a woman aged 18-29 years in good health and CMV-seropositive.

J is TRBJ1-1 and V is TRBV7-3; 7 bases agree with TRBD1. Germline values: CDR1 SGHTA, CDR2 FQGTGA. The V and J ends lost 4 bases and 3 bases, in that order; junction bases with no gene match: 17. This CDR3 spans 18 amino acids. CDR3 sequence reads: CASSSTQIVGQRDTEAFF. The DNA of the CDR3 is TGTGCCAGCAGCTCAACCCAAATTGTGGGACAGAGGGACACTGAAGCTTTCTTT. The whole variable domain, remainder taken from reference TRBV7-3 and TRBJ1-1, is GAGVSQTPSNKVTEKGKYVELRCDPISGHTALYWYRQSLGQGPEFLIYFQGTGAADDSGLPNDRFFAVRPEGSVSTLKIQRTERGDSAVYLCASSSTQIVGQRDTEAFFGQGTRLTVV.

The CDR3 reads CASSPSGRSSYNEQFF. CDR3 in DNA: TGTGCCAGCAGCCCTAGCGGGAGGAGCTCCTACAATGAGCAGTTCTTC. This chain uses TRBV5-4 with TRBJ2-1; 11 bases are shared with TRBD2. The V segment lost 4 bases and the J segment 0 bases; nucleotides outside the gene matches: 3. The CDR3 loop spans 16 amino acids. The germline V gene has CDR1 SGHNT and CDR2 YYREEE (reference sequence). The full variable domain, with the rest looked up from reference TRBV5-4 and TRBJ2-1, is ETGVTQSPTHLIKTRGQQVTLRCSSQSGHNTVSWYQQALGQGPQFIFQYYREEENGRGNFPPRFSGLQFPNYSSELNVNALELDDSALYLCASSPSGRSSYNEQFFGPGTRLTVL.

The genes are TRBV10-3 and TRBJ2-7; 10 bases are shared with TRBD2. The CDR3 contains 14 residues. The V and J ends lost 10 bases and 2 bases, in that order; junction bases with no gene match: 8. In germline, CDR1 is ENHRY, CDR2 SYGVKD. This CDR3 reads CATGLALNPYEQYF. In DNA, the CDR3 is TGTGCCACGGGACTAGCGCTTAACCCCTACGAGCAGTACTTC.

The gene calls are TRBV5-1 and TRBJ2-1; the D is unclear. This CDR3 has 13 residues. Per the germline V gene, CDR1 is SGHRS and CDR2 is YFSETQ. V was trimmed by 0 bases and J by 7 bases, leaving 8 bases between them. CDR3 in DNA: TGCGCCAGCAGCTTGGGCCCAGTGAATGAGCAGTTCTTC. Its protein is CASSLGPVNEQFF. The full variable domain, in which reference TRBV5-1 and TRBJ2-1 provide the parts outside the CDR3, is KAGVTQTPRYLIKTRGQQVTLSCSPISGHRSVSWYQQTPGQGLQFLFEYFSETQRNKGNFPGRFSGRQFSNSRSEMNVSTLELGDSALYLCASSLGPVNEQFFGPGTRLTVL.

This clone appeared once. The chain couples TRBV29-1 to TRBJ1-1; 7 positions match TRBD1. There are 15 residues in the CDR3. Germline V gives CDR1 SQVTM, CDR2 ANQGSEA. V trimming: 6 bases; J trimming: 2 bases; junction bases outside the gene matches: 12. DNA for the CDR3: TGCAGCGTCGTACCCTGGACAGGATTAAACACTGAAGCTTTCTTT. Amino acid sequence: CSVVPWTGLNTEAFF.

The J gene is TRBJ1-5, the V gene TRBV30, with 12 bases fitting TRBD1. This CDR3 region has 14 residues. V lost 2 bases, J lost 8 bases, and 4 bases stayed unmatched. Germline V gene sequence: CDR1 GTSNPN, CDR2 SVGIG (reference sequence). CDR3 in DNA: TGTGCCTGGAGTTGGGACAGGGGGCTAGAGCCCCAGCATTTT. This translates into CAWSWDRGLEPQHF.

This chain links TRBV11-1 with TRBJ2-3, with 10 positions matching TRBD2. From germline, CDR1 is SGHAT and CDR2 FQDESV (reference sequence). J lost 4 bases, V lost 2 bases, and 3 bases had no gene match. The CDR3 extends over 15 amino acids. The CDR3 loop reads CASSLKREGADTQYF. In DNA form, the CDR3 reads TGTGCCAGCAGCTTAAAGCGGGAGGGAGCAGATACGCAGTATTTT.

This chain uses TRBV4-2 with TRBJ1-2; possible D gene TRBD1, 5 bases. Germline CDR1 LGHNA, CDR2 YNFKEQ. The CDR3 is made up of 15 amino acids. Trimming took 5 bases from V and 3 from J, leaving 16 bases between them. The CDR3 coding sequence is TGTGCCAGCAGCGACCGTAGGGGTTCTCACTATGGCTACACCTTC. This translates into CASSDRRGSHYGYTF.

Here the CDR3 reads CASSLDWRSGNEQFF. CDR3 DNA: TGTGCCAGCAGCTTAGACTGGCGGAGCGGCAATGAGCAGTTCTTC. V usage is TRBV11-3 and J usage is TRBJ2-1; TRBD2 is a possible D gene (5 bases). CDR3 length equals 15 residues. V gave up 0 bases and J gave up 6 bases, with 12 bases separating them. Germline lookup yields CDR1 SGHNT and CDR2 YENEEA.

The chain has TRBV6-6 and TRBJ1-5; 7 bases match TRBD1. V was pared by 2 bases and J by 5 bases, with 6 bases of the junction left unmatched. Germline V CDR1 and CDR2: MNHNY, SVGAGI (reference sequence). The CDR3 extends over 15 amino acids. CDR3 loop: CASSYNDRVYQPQHF. DNA of the CDR3: TGTGCCAGCAGTTACAACGACAGGGTGTATCAGCCCCAGCATTTT.

J is TRBJ2-3 and V is TRBV11-2; TRBD2 matches 8 bases. This CDR3 is 17 amino acids long. J lost 7 bases, V lost 2 bases, and 14 bases had no gene match. In germline, CDR1 is SGHAT, CDR2 FQNNGV. Here the CDR3 reads CASSLIRGKRENHTQYF. CDR3 bases: TGTGCCAGCAGCTTAATTCGGGGGAAGCGGGAGAATCATACGCAGTATTTT. Filled out from reference TRBV11-2 and TRBJ2-3, the complete variable domain reads EAGVAQSPRYKIIEKRQSVAFWCNPISGHATLYWYQQILGQGPKLLIQFQNNGVVDDSQLPKDRFSAERLKGVDSTLKIQPAKLEDSAVYLCASSLIRGKRENHTQYFGPGTRLTVL.

The gene calls are TRBV7-6 and TRBJ2-7; D unclear. V dropped 2 bases and J dropped 7 bases, with 9 bases sitting between them. From germline, CDR1 is SGHVS and CDR2 FNYEAQ. The CDR3 covers 12 residues. CDR3 DNA: TGTGCCAGCAGCTTACGAGGTGGAGAGCAGTACTTC. Translated: CASSLRGGEQYF.

The chain recombines TRBV28 with TRBJ1-1, with no clear D. Germline CDR1 MDHEN, CDR2 SYDVKM. V dropped 7 bases and J dropped 8 bases, with 17 bases sitting between them. This CDR3 spans 13 amino acids. The DNA of the CDR3 is TGTGCCAGCATTATTGGTGCTGCCACAGAAGCTTTCTTT. This translates into CASIIGAATEAFF.

V usage is TRBV5-6 and J usage is TRBJ1-3; D gene ambiguous. Germline V gene data show CDR1 as SGHDT and CDR2 as YYEEEE. The CDR3 has 16 amino acids. V was pared by 0 bases and J by 0 bases, with 10 bases between. CDR3 nucleotides: TGTGCCAGCAGCTTGGACGGGAGAAACTCTGGAAACACCATATATTTT. The encoded protein is CASSLDGRNSGNTIYF.

The genes are TRBV6-6 and TRBJ2-5; the D gene is possibly TRBD1 (5 bases). Trimming removed 2 bases at V and 2 bases at J, with 9 bases between. Germline CDR1 reads MNHNY; CDR2 reads SVGAGI (reference sequence). The CDR3 spans 14 residues. CDR3 in amino acids: CASSYPTVQETQYF. CDR3 coding DNA: TGTGCCAGCAGTTACCCGACAGTACAAGAGACCCAGTACTTC.